Below, 9 T cell receptor beta chains from the same sample are listed, as sequenced in a study of response to subunit inactivated influenza vaccine. TCRdb fed the RT-PCR reads into MiXCR, producing one record per CDR3 protein. The sample lists 500,000 to 600,000 distinct CDR3 sequences, 11% occurring once. These data were also filed under a second study, of T cells expressing NK-cell markers. That source reports: Production of TCR beta cDNA relied on 5'RACE template switching with UMIs.

This specimen was PBMCs from blood, taken on the day of vaccination. The source of these receptors is a man in his fifties who received an inactivated influenza vaccine.

This clonotype was observed a few times. The chain joins TRBV7-6 to TRBJ1-6; TRBD1 matches at 8 bases. The V segment lost 5 bases and the J segment 10 bases; nucleotides outside the gene matches: 13. CDR3 size: 16 residues. Germline V gene sequence: CDR1 SGHVS, CDR2 FNYEAQ. The chain's CDR3 is CASSQTGQETGSPLHF. The CDR3 DNA sequence: TGTGCCAGCAGCCAAACGGGACAGGAAACCGGATCACCCCTCCACTTT.

This clonotype appeared a few times. CDR3 in amino acids: CSGRQGSHEQYF. CDR3 bases: TGCAGCGGCAGACAGGGGAGCCACGAGCAGTACTTC. The rearrangement links TRBV29-1 to TRBJ2-7, with 8 bases fitting TRBD1. Looked up from germline, CDR1 is SQVTM and CDR2 is ANQGSEA. CDR3 length: 12 residues. J was trimmed by 5 bases and V by 7 bases; bases with no gene match: 7.

This clonotype was found a few times. The gene calls are TRBV28 and TRBJ2-7; tentative D call: TRBD1 (6 bases). The length of the CDR3 is 15 residues. Germline V gives CDR1 MDHEN, CDR2 SYDVKM. V dropped 2 bases and J dropped 6 bases, with 17 bases sitting between them. CDR3 amino acids: CASSLQDSFLGEQYF. CDR3 DNA sequence: TGTGCCAGCAGTTTACAGGACAGCTTTTTGGGCGAGCAGTACTTC. Filled out from reference TRBV28 and TRBJ2-7, the complete variable domain reads DVKVTQSSRYLVKRTGEKVFLECVQDMDHENMFWYRQDPGLGLRLIYFSYDVKMKEKGDIPEGYSVSREKKERFSLILESASTNQTSMYLCASSLQDSFLGEQYFGPGTRLTVT.

This clonotype has a handful of counts. The rearrangement joins TRBV5-4 to TRBJ2-7; D gene ambiguous. Germline assignment: CDR1 SGHNT and CDR2 YYREEE (reference sequence). This CDR3 region has 12 residues. Trimming removed 4 bases at V and 5 bases at J, with 10 bases between. CDR3 in DNA: TGTGCCAGCAGCCGTGGGATGAACGAGCAGTACTTC. Protein sequence: CASSRGMNEQYF.

Turning to this clonotype: One end of the junction does not line up with germline, which may come from a read error. This chain uses TRBV9 with TRBJ1-2, with D possibly being TRBD1 (6 bases). The CDR3 sequence is 13 residues long. CDR1 SGDLS and CDR2 YYNGEE come from the germline V gene. CDR3 DNA sequence: TGTGCCAGCAGCGTTCCGGGACAAGAGGGCTATCGCTTC. It codes for CASSVPGQEGYRF.

V is TRBV6-6 and J is TRBJ2-2; no reliable D call. The germline V and J ends were trimmed by 6 bases and 6 bases, with 8 bases remaining between them. The CDR3 consists of 12 residues. Germline CDR1 is MNHNY and CDR2 is SVGAGI (reference sequence). As DNA, the CDR3 is TGTGCCAGCAGATCTATGGCCGGGGAGCTGTTTTTT. Translating gives CASRSMAGELFF.

CDR3 nucleotides: TGTGCCAGCAGCCACACGACAGGGAAAAAGTATTTT. Translated: CASSHTTGKKYF. V usage is TRBV7-6 and J usage is TRBJ2-3; 7 nucleotides match TRBD1. The V gene's germline CDR1 is SGHVS and CDR2 FNYEAQ. V lost 5 bases, J lost 13 bases, and 9 bases stayed unmatched. This CDR3 contains 12 residues.

This clonotype was detected a few times. The rearrangement links TRBV5-6 to TRBJ2-1; 7 bases match TRBD1. Germline values: CDR1 SGHDT, CDR2 YYEEEE. The CDR3 spans 15 residues. The ends lost 2 bases at V and 12 bases at J; junction bases unmatched: 14. This CDR3 is CASSFRDSPQWGQFF. In DNA, the CDR3 is TGTGCCAGCAGCTTCCGGGACAGTCCACAATGGGGGCAGTTCTTC.

This clonotype has at least ten counts. The chain has TRBV7-8 and TRBJ2-7; 8 nucleotides agree with TRBD1. The CDR3 length is 14 residues. Trimming at V came to 5 bases and at J to 7 bases, leaving 10 bases not matched to a gene. Germline CDR1 SGHVS, CDR2 FQNEAQ. The DNA of the CDR3 is TGTGCCAGCAGCGAGTGGACAGGGACGGGAGAGCAGTACTTC. Its translation: CASSEWTGTGEQYF. Looking up the rest from reference TRBV7-8 and TRBJ2-7 gives the full variable domain: GAGVSQSPRYKVAKRGQDVALRCDPISGHVSLFWYQQALGQGPEFLTYFQNEAQLDKSGLPSDRFFAERPEGSVSTLKIQRTQQEDSAVYLCASSEWTGTGEQYFGPGTRLTVT.